A selection of T cell receptor beta chains follows, all from one sample in a study of technical replicates of blood from several donors. Here immunoSEQ multiplex PCR was the method, and the copy in TCRdb shows in-frame clones only, minus some. In the table there are 87,000 or so clones, roughly 94% of which are singletons. The material sequenced was T cells isolated from PBMCs. The receptors stem from a human donor in good health. CDR3s include the opening cysteine and the closing phenylalanine or tryptophan. A D gene is named only where the DNA matches it firmly. Size is stated for part of the rows, as once, few or many counts, or as a class when the clone is expanded.

length	V	D	J	size	CDR3	DNA
17	TRBV6-4	TRBD1	TRBJ2-6	NA	CASSDLGQGAGANVLTF	TGTGCCAGCAGTGACTTGGGACAGGGGGCTGGGGCCAACGTCCTGACTTTC
17	TRBV7-9	TRBD2	TRBJ2-1	NA	CASSAGLAGIFYNEQFF	TGTGCCAGCAGCGCCGGACTAGCGGGGATTTTCTACAATGAGCAGTTCTTC
13	TRBV27	NA	TRBJ1-1	NA	CASSFGGDTEAFF	TGTGCCAGCAGTTTCGGCGGGGACACTGAAGCTTTCTTT
15	TRBV6-1	NA	TRBJ2-7	NA	CASSKPTGGTYEQYF	TGTGCCAGCAGTAAACCAACGGGCGGGACCTACGAGCAGTACTTC
13	TRBV11-3	TRBD1	TRBJ1-1	NA	CASSFDRGPEAFF	TGTGCCAGCAGCTTCGACAGGGGACCTGAAGCTTTCTTT
15	TRBV27	NA	TRBJ2-3	NA	CASRSGRSSTDTQYF	TGTGCCAGCAGAAGTGGGAGATCCAGCACAGATACGCAGTATTTT
16	TRBV9	NA	TRBJ2-5	once	CASSLKGGGGRETQYF	TGTGCCAGCAGCCTTAAGGGGGGGGGAGGGCGAGAGACCCAGTACTTC
13	TRBV6-4	NA	TRBJ2-2	NA	CASRQTNTGELFF	TGTGCCAGCCGACAGACGAACACCGGGGAGCTGTTTTTT
16	TRBV27	TRBD1	TRBJ2-1	NA	CASSHRGRGGTDEQFF	TGTGCCAGCTCCCACAGGGGCAGGGGTGGTACCGATGAGCAGTTCTTC
17	TRBV7-3	TRBD2	TRBJ2-5	NA	CASSLLAGVLCGETQYF	TGTGCCAGCAGCTTACTAGCGGGAGTCTTGTGCGGAGAGACCCAGTACTTC
18	TRBV9	TRBD1	TRBJ2-1	once	CASSPWDRGGPRDNEQFF	TGTGCCAGCAGCCCTTGGGACAGGGGAGGGCCAAGGGACAATGAGCAGTTCTTC
16	TRBV2	TRBD2	TRBJ2-3	NA	CASETGTSGYTDTQYF	TGTGCCAGCGAGACAGGGACTAGCGGGTACACAGATACGCAGTATTTT
13	TRBV19	NA	TRBJ1-1	once	CASTNLGSTEAFF	TGTGCCAGTACAAACCTCGGGAGCACTGAAGCTTTCTTT
13	TRBV30	TRBD1	TRBJ2-5	once	CAWSQGASETQYF	TGTGCCTGGAGCCAGGGGGCTAGTGAGACCCAGTACTTC
13	TRBV28	NA	TRBJ1-1	NA	CASSLSGKAEAFF	TGTGCCAGCAGTTTGTCAGGGAAGGCTGAAGCTTTCTTT
15	TRBV19	NA	TRBJ1-1	NA	CASSIDLTEGVNAFF	TGTGCCAGTAGTATAGATCTGACAGAAGGGGTAAACGCTTTCTTT
13	TRBV29-1	NA	TRBJ2-7	NA	CSVGLASSYEQYF	TGCAGCGTTGGGCTAGCATCCTCCTACGAGCAGTACTTC
13	TRBV28	NA	TRBJ2-7	NA	CASSRTYSYEQYF	TGTGCCAGCAGTCGGACTTATTCCTACGAGCAGTACTTC
16	TRBV15	NA	TRBJ2-3	NA	CATSRVGVAVWNTQYF	TGTGCCACCAGCAGAGTAGGGGTAGCGGTTTGGAATACGCAGTATTTT
11	TRBV25-1	NA	TRBJ2-1	NA	CASGGNNEQFF	TGTGCCAGCGGAGGGAACAATGAGCAGTTCTTC